Listed below are T cell receptor beta chains from one sample, sequenced in a study of control samples from healthy donors and cancer patients. Assay used: immunoSEQ multiplex PCR; TCRdb lists only in-frame clones, some missing. The sample carries approximately 230,000 clones, roughly 80% recorded once. Sequencing was done on a sample of PBMCs. Receptors were obtained from a woman in her fifties or sixties with lung cancer. CDR3s include the opening cysteine and the closing phenylalanine or tryptophan. D genes are given only for firm matches. Rows may omit the clone size; those that give it use once, few, many or a size class.

CDR3aa,CDR3nt,j_gene,d_gene,v_gene,abundance
CASSLGASGGSYEQYF,TGCGCCAGCAGCTTGGGCGCTAGCGGGGGCTCCTACGAGCAGTACTTC,TRBJ2-7,TRBD2,TRBV5-1,.
CASSQVRGGRSEQFF,TGTGCCAGCAGCCAAGTTCGCGGGGGGCGCAGTGAGCAGTTCTTC,TRBJ2-1,TRBD2,TRBV3-1/TRBV3-2,.
CASSHPAGQGVNQPQHF,TGCGCCAGCAGCCACCCCGCCGGACAGGGAGTGAATCAGCCCCAGCATTTT,TRBJ1-5,TRBD1,TRBV4-1,.
CASSLRPWGLQETQYF,TGCGCCAGCAGCTTGAGGCCCTGGGGGCTCCAAGAGACCCAGTACTTC,TRBJ2-5,.,TRBV5-1,.
CASSLDARGYSPLHF,TGTGCCAGCAGCTTAGACGCAAGGGGTTATTCACCCCTCCACTTT,TRBJ1-6,.,TRBV11-2,.
CASSSGATGEAFF,TGCGCCAGCAGCTCGGGAGCGACCGGGGAAGCTTTCTTT,TRBJ1-1,.,TRBV5-1,.
CASKRASGIQETQYF,TGTGCCAGCAAGAGGGCTAGCGGAATACAAGAGACCCAGTACTTC,TRBJ2-5,TRBD2,TRBV2,.
CAISESDNEKLFF,TGTGCCATCAGTGAGTCCGATAATGAAAAACTGTTTTTT,TRBJ1-4,.,TRBV10-3,.
CATSDQVLLFF,TGTGCCACCAGTGATCAGGTTCTGCTGTTCTTC,TRBJ2-1,.,TRBV24-1,.
CASSPQVNSNTGELFF,TGTGCCAGCAGTCCCCAGGTGAACTCGAACACCGGGGAGCTGTTTTTT,TRBJ2-2,.,TRBV7-2,.
CASSPWPNQPQHF,TGTGCCAGCAGCCCCTGGCCTAATCAGCCCCAGCATTTT,TRBJ1-5,.,TRBV7-2,.
CSPWTANYGYTF,TGCAGCCCTTGGACAGCAAACTATGGCTACACCTTC,TRBJ1-2,.,TRBV29-1,.
CASSPPSYNEQFF,TGTGCCAGCTCACCACCCAGTTACAATGAGCAGTTCTTC,TRBJ2-1,.,TRBV18,.
CASSIGGGGTRTEAFF,TGTGCCAGTAGTATAGGAGGGGGAGGAACGCGCACTGAAGCTTTCTTT,TRBJ1-1,.,TRBV19,.
CASSLIPAGGSPLHF,TGTGCCAGCAGCTTAATTCCGGCAGGGGGCTCACCCCTCCACTTT,TRBJ1-6,TRBD1,TRBV7-2,.
CASSSGTDYEQYF,TGCGCCAGCAGTTCAGGGACCGATTACGAGCAGTACTTC,TRBJ2-7,.,TRBV23-1,.
CASSQDSYTGELFF,TGTGCCAGCAGCCAAGACAGCTACACCGGGGAGCTGTTTTTT,TRBJ2-2,.,TRBV7-9,.
CASSRDYQETQYF,TGTGCCAGCAGCCGGGACTACCAAGAGACCCAGTACTTC,TRBJ2-5,.,TRBV2,.
CASSVRGLSNEKLFF,TGTGCCAGCAGTGTCAGGGGGCTGAGTAATGAAAAACTGTTTTTT,TRBJ1-4,TRBD1,TRBV27,.
CAWSVRWGAPHSGNTIYF,TGTGCCTGGAGTGTACGGTGGGGAGCCCCCCACTCTGGAAACACCATATATTTT,TRBJ1-3,.,TRBV30,.
CASSEVAGGIGGELFF,TGTGCCAGCAGTGAAGTAGCGGGAGGGATTGGCGGGGAGCTGTTTTTT,TRBJ2-2,TRBD2,TRBV2,once
CASSLVGPGELFF,TGTGCCAGCAGCTTGGTCGGCCCCGGGGAGCTGTTTTTT,TRBJ2-2,.,TRBV5-6,.
CALETGTHAAGNTIYF,TGTGCCTTAGAGACCGGGACTCACGCCGCTGGAAACACCATATATTTT,TRBJ1-3,.,TRBV30,.
CSGSYEQYF,TGCAGCGGTTCCTACGAGCAGTACTTC,TRBJ2-7,.,TRBV29-1,.
CAWRKRVGYEQYF,TGTGCCTGGAGGAAACGGGTCGGCTACGAGCAGTACTTC,TRBJ2-7,.,TRBV30,.
CASSLPGPVYNEQFF,TGTGCCAGCAGCCTACCGGGACCGGTGTACAATGAGCAGTTCTTC,TRBJ2-1,.,TRBV6-5,few
CASSLGGYGYGYTF,TGTGCCAGCAGCTTAGGGGGTTATGGCTATGGCTACACCTTC,TRBJ1-2,.,TRBV7-6,.